Following are 22 T cell receptor beta chains from one sample sequenced in a study of type 1 regulatory T cells. Using its own MiXCR run on the reads, TCRdb lists one record per CDR3 protein. The sample lists about 68,000 distinct CDR3 sequences, 63% occurring once. These TCRs are of unknown antigen specificity. Sequenced input: cultured T cells, either the whole culture or a sorted T cell fraction (not recorded which). Specified subset: Tr1-enriched cell product generated in vitro against host alloantigens. The receptors here all came from a human donor in good health.

The chain uses TRBV11-2 and TRBJ2-3, with no clear D. Germline V gene data show CDR1 as SGHAT and CDR2 as FQNNGV. Deletions cut 0 bases from V and 5 bases from J, with 6 bases between. The CDR3 loop spans 13 amino acids. This CDR3 reads CASSLDMEDTQYF. The CDR3 DNA is TGTGCCAGCAGCTTAGATATGGAAGATACGCAGTATTTT.

The genes are TRBV5-1 and TRBJ2-2; no reliable D call. Germline-derived CDR1 and CDR2 are SGHRS and YFSETQ. The CDR3 extends over 12 amino acids. Trimming stripped 5 bases from V and 4 bases from J, with 6 bases between. The CDR3 protein is CASRPGTGELFF. The DNA for the CDR3 is TGCGCCAGCAGGCCGGGCACCGGGGAGCTGTTTTTT.

The genes are TRBV5-4 and TRBJ2-5, with TRBD1 matching 9 bases. Germline V gene sequence: CDR1 SGHNT, CDR2 YYREEE (reference sequence). Trimming removed 1 base from V and 4 bases from J; junction bases left unmatched: 5. CDR3 length: 15 residues. The CDR3 region is CASSLRDRERETQYF. CDR3 coding DNA: TGTGCCAGCAGCTTGAGGGACAGGGAGAGAGAGACCCAGTACTTC.

V gene TRBV19 combines with J gene TRBJ2-1, with 14 bases lining up with TRBD2. Per the germline V gene, CDR1 is LNHDA and CDR2 is SQIVND (reference sequence). The CDR3 covers 16 residues. V trimming: 5 bases; J trimming: 8 bases; junction bases outside the gene matches: 8. CDR3: CASSLGLAGVRYEQFF. CDR3 DNA: TGTGCCAGTAGTTTGGGACTAGCGGGAGTTCGATATGAGCAGTTCTTC.

The rearrangement joins TRBV25-1 to TRBJ2-1; the match to TRBD2 covers 8 bases. V gave up 9 bases and J gave up 5 bases; unmatched junction bases: 12. CDR3 length: 15 residues. Germline CDR1 is MGHDK and CDR2 is SYGVNS. The CDR3 DNA follows: TGTGCCAGTGCATTAGCGGGACCCCTCAACAATGAGCAGTTCTTC. Translation: CASALAGPLNNEQFF.

The rearrangement uses TRBV3-1 and TRBJ2-1; no reliable D call. Germline values: CDR1 LGHDT, CDR2 YNNKEL (reference sequence). V was trimmed by 0 bases and J by 7 bases, leaving 13 bases between them. The CDR3 is 15 amino acids. CDR3 nucleotides: TGTGCCAGCAGCCAAGATCATGGGAATCGTAATGAGCAGTTCTTC. This gives the protein CASSQDHGNRNEQFF.

This rearrangement joins TRBV20-1 to TRBJ2-7, with unresolved D. CDR1 is DFQATT, CDR2 SNEGSKA, per germline (reference sequence). CDR3 length: 13 residues. Trimming took 0 bases from V and 3 from J, leaving 9 bases between them. CDR3 nucleotide sequence: TGCAGTGCTAGAGACCCCCTGGGCTACGAGCAGTACTTC. This translates into CSARDPLGYEQYF.

This sequence joins TRBV13 and TRBJ2-5, with 9 bases aligning to TRBD1. CDR3 size: 16 residues. From germline, CDR1 is PRHDT and CDR2 FYEKMQ (reference sequence). J lost 1 base, V lost 5 bases, and 8 bases had no gene match. The CDR3 region has the DNA TGTGCCAGCAGCCTCAGGACAGGGGACCCCCAAGAGACCCAGTACTTC. Its translation: CASSLRTGDPQETQYF.

This chain uses TRBV18 with TRBJ2-7, with 10 bases identical to TRBD1. Trimming took 3 bases from V and 5 from J; bases not matched to a gene: 10. The CDR3 length is 16 residues. Germline CDR1 reads KGHSH; CDR2 reads LQKENI. The CDR3 DNA reads TGTGCCAGCTCACCGCTACAGGGACAGGGGACCCACGAGCAGTACTTC. Encoded protein: CASSPLQGQGTHEQYF.

This chain uses TRBV7-2 with TRBJ2-5; a possible D gene is TRBD2 (5 bases). This CDR3 contains 14 residues. Germline V gene sequence: CDR1 SGHTA, CDR2 FQGNSA. V was cut by 0 bases and J by 6 bases, with 11 bases left in between. The CDR3 nucleotides are TGTGCCAGCAGCTTAGCGGGAGAGGTTCAGACCCAGTACTTC. Its translation is CASSLAGEVQTQYF.

This chain links TRBV20-1 with TRBJ2-4, with 9 nucleotides matching TRBD2. V lost 7 bases to trimming and J lost 0 bases; unmatched junction nucleotides: 13. The CDR3 has 17 amino acids. Germline CDR1 is DFQATT and CDR2 is SNEGSKA (reference sequence). CDR3 loop: CSVRHRTSALAKNIQYF. The CDR3 nucleotides are TGCAGTGTCAGGCATAGGACTAGCGCACTAGCCAAAAACATTCAGTACTTC.

This chain connects TRBV11-3 to TRBJ2-5; possible D gene TRBD2, 6 bases. This CDR3 comprises 14 residues. Germline lookup yields CDR1 SGHNT and CDR2 YENEEA. Trimming took 5 bases from V and 7 from J, leaving 17 bases between them. The CDR3 DNA sequence: TGTGCCAGCAGCCAAGGGACTGGTTCTCGGACCCAGTACTTC. Protein sequence: CASSQGTGSRTQYF.

In this sample, this clonotype turned up a few times. The rearrangement uses TRBV19 and TRBJ1-2, with D hard to call. The CDR3 consists of 14 residues. V gave up 5 bases and J gave up 2 bases, with 12 bases separating them. Germline CDR1 and CDR2: LNHDA and SQIVND (reference sequence). The CDR3 bases are TGTGCCAGTAGTCTCGGACTGCGAAACTATGGCTACACCTTC. Translated, it gives CASSLGLRNYGYTF. Supplemented by reference TRBV19 and TRBJ1-2, the full variable domain reads DGGITQSPKYLFRKEGQNVTLSCEQNLNHDAMYWYRQDPGQGLRLIYYSQIVNDFQKGDIAEGYSVSREKKESFPLTVTSAQKNPTAFYLCASSLGLRNYGYTFGSGTRLTVV.

This clonotype was detected only a few times. For the CDR3, the DNA is TGTGCCAGCAGCCAAGATGGGCCGGGAGCCGGGGAGCTGTTTTTT. It is translated as CASSQDGPGAGELFF. The chain couples TRBV4-2 to TRBJ2-2; a weak D match, TRBD2 (6 bases). The CDR3 contains 15 residues. Trimming left V 0 bases short and J 6 bases short, with 11 bases between. CDR1 LGHNA and CDR2 YNFKEQ come from the germline V gene.

The chain carries TRBV7-2 and TRBJ2-3; D possibly uses TRBD1 or TRBD2 (5 bases each). Trimming removed 2 bases at V and 2 bases at J, with 8 bases between. This CDR3 region has 14 residues. The germline V gene encodes CDR1 SGHTA and CDR2 FQGNSA. The CDR3 nucleotides read TGTGCCAGCAGCTTACGGGACCACACAGATACGCAGTATTTT. Protein sequence: CASSLRDHTDTQYF. The full variable domain, completed using reference TRBV7-2 and TRBJ2-3, is GAGVSQSPSNKVTEKGKDVELRCDPISGHTALYWYRQSLGQGLEFLIYFQGNSAPDKSGLPSDRFSAERTGGSVSTLTIQRTQQEDSAVYLCASSLRDHTDTQYFGPGTRLTVL.

V usage is TRBV5-1 and J usage is TRBJ2-2; TRBD2 aligns across 13 bases. The germline gives CDR1 SGHRS, CDR2 YFSETQ. V shed 4 bases and J 5 bases; nucleotides not matched to a gene: 5. The CDR3 loop spans 16 amino acids. The CDR3 sequence is CASSMTSGRTTGELFF. CDR3 nucleotide sequence: TGCGCCAGCAGCATGACTAGCGGGAGGACAACCGGGGAGCTGTTTTTT.

The V gene is TRBV27, the J gene TRBJ2-6, with a tentative D call TRBD2 (6 bases). Per germline, CDR1 MNHEY and CDR2 SMNVEV (reference sequence). This CDR3 comprises 13 residues. Trimming took 6 bases from V and 3 from J, leaving 6 bases between them. Here the CDR3 reads CASRGGGANVLTF. The CDR3 nucleotides read TGTGCCAGCAGGGGAGGTGGGGCCAACGTCCTGACTTTC.

The chain is built from TRBV15 and TRBJ1-5; 10 bases are a match to TRBD1. Per the germline V gene, CDR1 is LNHNV and CDR2 is YYDKDF (reference sequence). CDR3 length: 19 residues. After removal of 2 bases from V and 2 bases from J, the junction contained 12 bases not matched to a gene. DNA for the CDR3: TGTGCCACCAGCAGACCAACCGGGACAGGGGCACTGGGCAATCAGCCCCAGCATTTT. It codes for CATSRPTGTGALGNQPQHF.

This clonotype was counted once. A read error may produce the germline difference seen at one junction end. The J gene is TRBJ1-2, the V gene TRBV28, with D possibly matching TRBD1 (5 bases). CDR3 length: 15 amino acids. The V gene's germline CDR1 is MDHEN and CDR2 SYDVKM. CDR3 sequence: CAGSSLVLTGFLYTF. For the CDR3, the DNA is TGTGCCGGCAGCTCTCTCGTTCTCACAGGTTTCTTGTACACCTTC.

The chain employs TRBV24-1 and TRBJ2-3; D may be TRBD2 (6 bases). The CDR3 has 14 residues. The V gene lost 4 bases and the J gene lost 3 bases, with 10 bases spanning the gap. Germline loops: CDR1 KGHDR, CDR2 SFDVKD. As DNA, the CDR3 is TGTGCCACCAGTGACGGAGGAGGGACAGATACGCAGTATTTT. Protein: CATSDGGGTDTQYF.

The chain uses TRBV6-5 and TRBJ2-7, with 12 bases that match TRBD2. From germline, CDR1 is MNHEY and CDR2 SVGAGI. The CDR3 has 15 residues. Trimming removed 5 bases from V and 2 bases from J; junction bases left unmatched: 4. CDR3 loop: CASSIGLAGTYEQYF. CDR3 nucleotide sequence: TGTGCCAGCAGTATCGGACTAGCGGGGACCTACGAGCAGTACTTC.

The chain recombines TRBV11-2 with TRBJ2-2; D is uncertain. The CDR3 runs 13 residues. V was cut by 2 bases and J by 9 bases, with 10 bases left in between. CDR1 and CDR2 from the germline V gene are SGHAT and FQNNGV. The CDR3 is CASSLLSTWELFF. CDR3 DNA: TGTGCCAGCAGCTTATTATCTACCTGGGAGCTGTTTTTT. Combining the CDR3 with reference TRBV11-2 and TRBJ2-2 gives the whole variable domain EAGVAQSPRYKIIEKRQSVAFWCNPISGHATLYWYQQILGQGPKLLIQFQNNGVVDDSQLPKDRFSAERLKGVDSTLKIQPAKLEDSAVYLCASSLLSTWELFFGEGSRLTVL.